This T cell receptor beta chain was captured in a study of T cells in Graves' hyperthyroidism and ophthalmopathy. The junction had 6 bases not matched to a gene; V was cut back by 4 bases and J by 0 bases. The CDR3 is 16 amino acids. Germline V gene data show CDR1 as MGHRA and CDR2 as YSYEKL. The source material, RNA transcripts, was used to amplify TCR beta CDR3 regions. Using the HTBI primer set, a first-round RT-PCR was run on the TCR CDR3. One entry per CDR3 protein, called by TCRdb with MiXCR from the multiplex PCR reads. This table holds 450,000 to 600,000 distinct CDR3 sequences, 14% found once. Overall study findings and caveats: Ophthalmopathy was predicted by the model a median of roughly 6.7 months ahead of onset.

Comments on this clonotype: Its antigen remains unknown.

Hyperthyroidism of Graves' type that showed no ophthalmopathy progression within 18 months was stable. The clonotype comes from a woman between 35 and 50 years old with Graves' hyperthyroidism. The sequencing input was blood. The chain couples TRBV4-1 to TRBJ1-1; 9 bases fit TRBD1. CDR3: CASSLLGTGLNTEAFF. The DNA of the CDR3 is TGCGCCAGCAGCCTCCTAGGGACAGGGCTGAACACTGAAGCTTTCTTT.